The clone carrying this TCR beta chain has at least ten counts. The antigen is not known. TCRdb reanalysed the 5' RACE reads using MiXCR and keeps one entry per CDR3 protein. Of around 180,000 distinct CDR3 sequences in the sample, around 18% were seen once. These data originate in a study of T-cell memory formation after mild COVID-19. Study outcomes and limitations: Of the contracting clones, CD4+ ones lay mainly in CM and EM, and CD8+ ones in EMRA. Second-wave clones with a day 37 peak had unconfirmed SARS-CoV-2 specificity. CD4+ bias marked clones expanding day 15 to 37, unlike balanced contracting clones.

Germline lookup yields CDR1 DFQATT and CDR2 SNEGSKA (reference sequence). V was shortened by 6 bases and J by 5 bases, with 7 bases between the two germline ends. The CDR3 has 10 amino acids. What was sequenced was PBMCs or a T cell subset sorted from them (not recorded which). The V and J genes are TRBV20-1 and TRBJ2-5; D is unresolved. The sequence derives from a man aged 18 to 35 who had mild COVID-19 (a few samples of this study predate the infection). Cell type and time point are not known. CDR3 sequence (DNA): TGCAGTGCGCTTAGGGAGACCCAGTACTTC. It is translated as CSALRETQYF.